Given below is one T cell receptor (beta chain) in context. Its antigen remains unidentified. With 60 Vbeta and 13 Jbeta primers, the PCR was carried out. Profiled with immunoSEQ multiplex PCR; TCRdb holds only in-frame clones, not every one. Of 130,000 or so clones detected, 82% appear once; the ten largest clones hold around 7.8%. The data were taken from a study of cytomegalovirus exposure and HLA in healthy donors. Regarding the study as a whole: The authors later linked a missense DCLRE1C variant to TCR beta V- and J-gene trimming.

Though nominally healthy at sampling, donors likely had unrecorded immune exposures. From germline, CDR1 is GTSNPN and CDR2 SVGIG (reference sequence). J lost 10 bases, V lost 1 base, and 6 bases had no gene match. CDR3 size: 15 residues. The chain recombines TRBV30 with TRBJ2-1; 14 bases align to TRBD2. This clonotype originated in a woman aged 50 to 60 in good health and CMV-seropositive. The source material was PBMCs. The CDR3 sequence is CAWSEGLAGEEEQFF. The DNA for the CDR3 is TGTGCCTGGAGTGAGGGACTAGCGGGAGAGGAGGAGCAGTTCTTC.